The 17 T cell receptor beta chains in this list originate from one sample, sequenced in a study of blood T cell repertoires in COVID-19. Method: immunoSEQ multiplex PCR; TCRdb's copy keeps in-frame clones and lacks some. The sample carries under 300,000 clones, about four fifths recorded once. The source material was peripheral blood. All receptors come from a young man who had recovered from COVID-19.

This clone was observed a few times. The V gene is TRBV2, the J gene TRBJ2-3; 8 nucleotides agree with TRBD1. This CDR3 contains 15 residues. With V trimmed by 6 bases and J by 2 bases, 7 bases remained unmatched. CDR1 and CDR2 from the germline V gene are SNHLY and FYNNEI. This CDR3 is CASRLQGENTDTQYF. CDR3 coding DNA: TGTGCCAGCAGATTACAGGGGGAAAACACAGATACGCAGTATTTT.

This chain connects TRBV10-2 to TRBJ2-1, with 7 positions matching TRBD2. The length of the CDR3 is 17 residues. The ends lost 10 bases at V and 10 bases at J; junction bases unmatched: 25. Germline-derived CDR1 and CDR2 are WSHSY and SAAADI. The CDR3 coding sequence is TGCGCCACAAGCCAAGACACCGGACTAGGGCTTTACCGGGAGCAGTTCTTC. Protein sequence: CATSQDTGLGLYREQFF.

V usage is TRBV4-1 and J usage is TRBJ1-5, with 10 bases lining up with TRBD1. The trim removed 2 bases at V and 6 bases at J, leaving 4 bases unmatched. CDR1 is MGHRA, CDR2 YSYEKL, per germline. The CDR3 has 15 amino acids. For the CDR3, the DNA is TGCGCCAGCAGCCAACCGGGACAGGGGATTCAGCCCCAGCATTTT. It is translated as CASSQPGQGIQPQHF.

The rearrangement joins TRBV15 to TRBJ1-5; 7 bases line up with TRBD1. From germline, CDR1 is LNHNV and CDR2 YYDKDF (reference sequence). Unmatched junction bases numbered 2, after V lost 6 bases and J lost 6 bases. CDR3 size: 12 residues. The CDR3 DNA is TGTGCCACCAGTGAGGGGGCTCAGCCCCAGCATTTT. Translating it yields CATSEGAQPQHF.

The CDR3 DNA reads as TGCGCCAGCAGTGAGTCTAGGACAGGGGTTTATGGCTACACCTTC. Protein sequence: CASSESRTGVYGYTF. This chain uses TRBV10-1 with TRBJ1-2, with 9 bases fitting TRBD1. Germline V gives CDR1 WNHNN, CDR2 SYGVQD (reference sequence). After removal of 0 bases from V and 5 bases from J, the junction contained 4 bases not matched to a gene. The CDR3 is 15 residues long.

This chain links TRBV10-2 with TRBJ2-2; 10 bases are a match to TRBD1. Germline trimming cut 9 bases from V and 1 base from J; bases unmatched to any gene: 8. Germline V gene lookup returns CDR1 WSHSY and CDR2 SAAADI. This CDR3 region has 16 residues. CDR3 sequence reads: CASTSGTGVNTGELFF. As DNA, the CDR3 is TGCGCCAGTACGTCCGGGACAGGGGTGAACACCGGGGAGCTGTTTTTT.

The chain has TRBV6-5 and TRBJ1-5; weak D call: TRBD1 (5 bases). This CDR3 spans 15 amino acids. CDR1 is MNHEY and CDR2 is SVGAGI in the germline V gene. V gave up 4 bases and J gave up 2 bases, with 12 bases separating them. The CDR3 spells CASSSILRGNQPQHF. The CDR3 region has the DNA TGTGCCAGCAGTTCCATACTCAGGGGCAATCAGCCCCAGCATTTT.

V usage is TRBV10-2 and J usage is TRBJ2-7; a possible D gene is TRBD2 (5 bases). CDR1 and CDR2 from the germline V gene are WSHSY and SAAADI. This CDR3 has 13 amino acids. Trimming shortened V by 6 bases and J by 4 bases, and 13 bases separated the two germline ends. This CDR3 reads CASRAGTGYEQYV. The CDR3, as DNA: TGCGCCAGCAGGGCAGGAACGGGGTACGAGCAGTACGTC.

The V gene is TRBV2, the J gene TRBJ1-4; D is undetermined. The CDR3 extends over 15 amino acids. The V and J ends lost 4 bases and 5 bases respectively, with 14 bases between them. Germline V gives CDR1 SNHLY, CDR2 FYNNEI. In nucleotides, the CDR3 is TGTGCCAGCAGTGCCCAAGCGTCCAAGAATGAAAAACTGTTTTTT. This translates into CASSAQASKNEKLFF. The full variable domain, rest sourced from reference TRBV2 and TRBJ1-4, is EPEVTQTPSHQVTQMGQEVILRCVPISNHLYFYWYRQILGQKVEFLVSFYNNEISEKSEIFDDQFSVERPDGSNFTLKIRSTKLEDSAMYFCASSAQASKNEKLFFGSGTQLSVL.

The genes are TRBV4-2 and TRBJ1-2; D is unresolved. V dropped 0 bases and J dropped 4 bases, with 12 bases sitting between them. This CDR3 has 15 amino acids. Germline lookup yields CDR1 LGHNA and CDR2 YNFKEQ. CDR3 nucleotide sequence: TGTGCCAGCAGCCAAGATCCCCAGGAGGGCTATGGCTACACCTTC. This translates into CASSQDPQEGYGYTF.

The V call is TRBV7-2, the J call TRBJ2-7, with 7 bases that match TRBD1. This CDR3 region has 14 residues. J lost 6 bases, V lost 5 bases, and 10 bases had no gene match. The germline V gene encodes CDR1 SGHTA and CDR2 FQGNSA. The CDR3 DNA is TGTGCCAGCAGCCTGTCGACAGGGCCGCGCGAGCAGTACTTC. It is translated as CASSLSTGPREQYF. The whole variable domain, remainder taken from reference TRBV7-2 and TRBJ2-7, is GAGVSQSPSNKVTEKGKDVELRCDPISGHTALYWYRQSLGQGLEFLIYFQGNSAPDKSGLPSDRFSAERTGGSVSTLTIQRTQQEDSAVYLCASSLSTGPREQYFGPGTRLTVT.

This rearrangement joins TRBV29-1 to TRBJ2-1; D is undetermined. CDR1 and CDR2 (germline): SQVTM, ANQGSEA. This CDR3 region has 10 residues. V shed 4 bases and J shed 6 bases, with 4 bases lying between them. The CDR3: CSVGGNEQFF. As DNA, the CDR3 is TGCAGCGTTGGCGGCAATGAGCAGTTCTTC.

This chain joins TRBV13 and TRBJ2-7; unclear D gene. The CDR3 loop spans 13 amino acids. V gave up 5 bases and J gave up 0 bases, with 8 bases separating them. The germline CDR1 and CDR2 sequences are PRHDT and FYEKMQ (reference sequence). The CDR3 nucleotides read TGTGCCAGCAGCCCTCGGTCCTCCTACGAGCAGTACGTC. It codes for CASSPRSSYEQYV.

The chain combines TRBV7-6 with TRBJ1-5; the D gene is possibly TRBD1 (6 bases). In germline, CDR1 is SGHVS, CDR2 FNYEAQ. The ends were cut back, 1 base at V and 0 bases at J, with 7 bases in the middle. The CDR3 runs to 15 residues. The CDR3 coding sequence is TGTGCCAGCAGCTTAGGGACAGATAGCAATCAGCCCCAGCATTTT. Translation: CASSLGTDSNQPQHF.

The rearrangement uses TRBV6-5 and TRBJ2-3; no reliable D call. V lost 6 bases and J lost 1, with 8 bases in between. The CDR3 is 13 amino acids. Germline V gene sequence: CDR1 MNHEY, CDR2 SVGAGI. CDR3 protein: CASSQLGTDTQYF. CDR3 bases: TGTGCCAGCAGCCAATTAGGCACAGATACGCAGTATTTT.

The chain recombines TRBV29-1 with TRBJ2-4; a possible D gene is TRBD2 (5 bases). Trimming took 4 bases from V and 6 from J, leaving 10 bases between them. The germline V gene encodes CDR1 SQVTM and CDR2 ANQGSEA. The CDR3 consists of 12 residues. CDR3 DNA sequence: TGCAGCGTTGGCGGGTCGGGAAACATTCAGTACTTC. This sequence encodes CSVGGSGNIQYF.

The rearrangement links TRBV27 to TRBJ2-3; D is ambiguous. CDR1 and CDR2 from the germline V gene are MNHEY and SMNVEV (reference sequence). The CDR3 extends over 14 amino acids. V lost 1 base to trimming and J lost 4 bases, with 9 bases between them. The CDR3, as DNA: TGTGCCAGCAGTTTATTGCGGTTTGCAGATACGCAGTATTTT. Its translation is CASSLLRFADTQYF.